Only a few counts were recorded for the clone carrying this T cell receptor (beta chain). Its specificity is not known. As the method for making TCR beta libraries, quantitative 5'-RACE with molecular barcodes was used. TCRdb processed the 5' RACE reads anew with MiXCR; each CDR3 protein has one entry. The sample holds around 130,000 distinct CDR3 sequences; approximately 17% are singletons and the top ten take 30% to 35%. The sample is drawn from a study of CD8 T cells in ankylosing spondylitis. Study results and caveats: A motif of eight or nine highly homologous TCR beta variants was seen as apparently characteristic of ankylosing spondylitis blood.

V gave up 6 bases and J gave up 1 base; unmatched junction bases: 2. CDR3 length: 13 residues. This TCR came from a male donor with ankylosing spondylitis. Sequencing was carried out using blood, either unsorted or a sorted T cell fraction (not recorded which). V usage is TRBV12-3 or TRBV12-4 and J usage is TRBJ2-7; 8 nucleotides align to TRBD1. The CDR3 region is CASRRTGSYEQYF. CDR3 DNA sequence: TGTGCCAGCAGAAGGACAGGGTCCTACGAGCAGTACTTC.